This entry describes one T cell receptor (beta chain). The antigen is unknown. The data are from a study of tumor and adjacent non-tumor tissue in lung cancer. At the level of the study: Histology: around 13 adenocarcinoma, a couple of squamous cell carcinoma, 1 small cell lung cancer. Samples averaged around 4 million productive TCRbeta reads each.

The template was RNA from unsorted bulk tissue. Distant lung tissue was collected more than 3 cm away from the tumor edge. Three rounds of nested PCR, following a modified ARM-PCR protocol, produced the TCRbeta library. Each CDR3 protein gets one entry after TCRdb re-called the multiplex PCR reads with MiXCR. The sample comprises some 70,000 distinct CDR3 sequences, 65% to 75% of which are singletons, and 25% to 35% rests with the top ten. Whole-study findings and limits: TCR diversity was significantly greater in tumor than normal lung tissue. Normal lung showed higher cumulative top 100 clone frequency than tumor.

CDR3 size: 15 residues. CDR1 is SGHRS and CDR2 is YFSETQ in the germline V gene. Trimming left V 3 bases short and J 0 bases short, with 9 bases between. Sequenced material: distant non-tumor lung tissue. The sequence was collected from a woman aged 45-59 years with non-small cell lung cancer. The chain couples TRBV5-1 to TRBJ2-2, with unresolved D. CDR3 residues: CASSSETTNTGELFF. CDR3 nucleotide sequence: TGCGCCAGCAGCTCGGAGACAACGAACACCGGGGAGCTGTTTTTT.